This T cell receptor (beta chain) is drawn from a study of technical replicates of blood from a handful of donors. The germline V and J ends were trimmed by 6 bases and 7 bases, with 16 bases remaining between them. The CDR3 consists of 14 residues. The V gene's germline CDR1 is MNHEY and CDR2 SMNVEV (reference sequence). Only in-frame clones appear in the TCRdb table, and some are missing; sequencing was by immunoSEQ multiplex PCR. Of tens of thousands of clones listed, roughly 95% are singletons. J is TRBJ1-5 and V is TRBV27, with D unclear. Material: PBMCs. The TCR originated in a human donor in good health. Some clones in this sample may be carry-over from other donors' samples. CDR3 residues: CASRDRRPWQPQHF. In DNA form, the CDR3 reads TGTGCCAGCAGGGATAGGAGACCCTGGCAGCCCCAGCATTTT.